This T cell receptor (beta chain) is drawn from a study of beta chain features in type 1 diabetes. Notes on the study in general: Shortening that was moderate but significant affected the TCRB CDR3s of Type 1 diabetes patients in all four CD4+ subsets.

This clone was seen only a few times. What it binds is unknown. The authors reverse transcribed all of the isolated RNA, so sequencing captured expressed TCRB transcripts. The data were produced by immunoSEQ multiplex PCR, yet TCRdb's version contains in-frame clones alone and is incomplete. The table lists a few hundred thousand clones, around an eighth of them singletons, with roughly 0.018% in the top ten. Germline CDR1 SGHTA, CDR2 FQGTGA. V shed 6 bases, J shed 3 bases, and the junction held 6 bases outside the gene matches. The CDR3 is made up of 15 amino acids. The TCR originated in a man aged 30 to 45 with type 1 diabetes. Material for sequencing was naive CD4+ T cells from blood. The chain combines TRBV7-3 with TRBJ2-2, with 8 bases identical to TRBD2. The CDR3 bases are TGTGCCAGCAGTCTGAGCGGGAGAGACACCGGGGAGCTGTTTTTT. Protein: CASSLSGRDTGELFF.